One and the same sample provided the 12 T cell receptor beta chains below, sequenced in a study of blood T cell repertoires in COVID-19. Repertoires were generated with immunoSEQ multiplex PCR, while TCRdb's copy carries only in-frame clones and drops some. In the table there are about 270,000 clones, less than 90% of which are singletons. The material sequenced was peripheral blood. These receptors all come from a human donor in a cohort sampled during active COVID-19.

V usage is TRBV7-6 and J usage is TRBJ1-5; D may be TRBD1 (5 bases). Trimming left V 5 bases short and J 9 bases short, with 11 bases between. This CDR3 contains 12 residues. Per germline, CDR1 SGHVS and CDR2 FNYEAQ. The CDR3 DNA reads TGTGCCAGCAGCCAAAGCGGGGGGCCCCAGCATTTT. This sequence encodes CASSQSGGPQHF. Combining the CDR3 with reference TRBV7-6 and TRBJ1-5 gives the whole variable domain GAGVSQSPRYKVTKRGQDVALRCDPISGHVSLYWYRQALGQGPEFLTYFNYEAQQDKSGLPNDRFSAERPEGSISTLTIQRTEQRDSAMYRCASSQSGGPQHFGDGTRLSIL.

V and J are TRBV3-1 (or the pseudogene TRBV3-2) and TRBJ1-4, with D uncertain. The CDR3 runs 14 residues. The V end was cut by 2 bases, the J end by 2 bases, with 6 bases between. The germline CDR1 and CDR2 sequences are LGHDT and YNNKEL (reference sequence). The CDR3 region has the DNA TGTGCCAGCAGCCAAAGCTGCACTAATGAAAAACTGTTTTTT. Residues: CASSQSCTNEKLFF.

Points on this clone: Other DNA sequences in the sample encode the same CDR3. V usage is TRBV7-9 and J usage is TRBJ1-5, with 8 bases that match TRBD1. Germline assignment: CDR1 SEHNR and CDR2 FQNEAQ (reference sequence). The CDR3 spans 15 residues. V trimming: 5 bases; J trimming: 3 bases; junction bases outside the gene matches: 6. In DNA, the CDR3 is TGTGCCAGCAGCCCCGGGACAGGCAACAATCAGCCCCAGCATTTT. Protein: CASSPGTGNNQPQHF.

This clone showed up just once. J is TRBJ2-5 and V is TRBV19; D is possibly TRBD1 (6 bases). Trimming stripped 1 base from V and 1 base from J, with 10 bases between. CDR3 size: 15 residues. CDR1 LNHDA and CDR2 SQIVND come from the germline V gene (reference sequence). The CDR3 nucleotides read TGTGCCAGTAGTATAGCCAGGGGCCCCCAAGAGACCCAGTACTTC. Protein product: CASSIARGPQETQYF.

V and J are TRBV11-3 and TRBJ2-2; TRBD2 matches 7 bases. Germline V gene data show CDR1 as SGHNT and CDR2 as YENEEA. The CDR3 totals 14 residues. The trim removed 5 bases at V and 7 bases at J, leaving 7 bases unmatched. CDR3 residues: CASSPGGSNGELFF. The CDR3 coding sequence is TGTGCCAGCAGCCCTGGCGGGAGTAACGGGGAGCTGTTTTTT.

The rearrangement links TRBV6-1 to TRBJ1-6, with TRBD1 matching over 7 bases. Germline loops: CDR1 MNHNS, CDR2 SASEGT. The CDR3 consists of 15 residues. V shed 3 bases and J 7 bases; nucleotides not matched to a gene: 6. CDR3 amino acids: CASSELGTENSPLHF. The CDR3 DNA reads as TGTGCCAGCAGTGAGCTCGGGACAGAAAATTCACCCCTCCACTTT.

This clone was recorded once. J is TRBJ2-3 and V is TRBV5-1; weak D call: TRBD2 (6 bases). Deletions cut 5 bases from V and 4 bases from J, with 23 bases between. The CDR3 has 17 residues. CDR1 and CDR2 from the germline V gene are SGHRS and YFSETQ. The CDR3: CASSSRPSTRPSDTQYF. DNA of the CDR3: TGCGCCAGCAGTAGTCGCCCTTCGACTAGACCCTCAGATACGCAGTATTTT.

The chain employs TRBV12-3 or TRBV12-4 and TRBJ2-7; 7 nucleotides align to TRBD1. The CDR3 extends over 13 amino acids. The ends lost 5 bases at V and 2 bases at J; junction bases unmatched: 3. The CDR3 DNA is TGTGCCAGCAGTCTGGACAGGACCTACGAGCAGTACTTC. Translated: CASSLDRTYEQYF.

The chain uses TRBV7-8 and TRBJ1-2; a possible D gene is TRBD1 (5 bases). Per the germline V gene, CDR1 is SGHVS and CDR2 is FQNEAQ. With 1 base removed from V and 4 bases from J, the gap between germline ends came to 10 bases. This CDR3 is 14 amino acids long. The CDR3 here is CASSLEVGLYGYTF. CDR3 nucleotide sequence: TGTGCCAGCAGCTTAGAGGTGGGACTCTATGGCTACACCTTC.

The chain joins TRBV7-8 to TRBJ1-1; D uncertain. The ends were cut back, 5 bases at V and 0 bases at J, with 16 bases in the middle. Germline V gene sequence: CDR1 SGHVS, CDR2 FQNEAQ. CDR3 length: 16 residues. CDR3 residues: CASSQNQRRVNTEAFF. The CDR3 region has the DNA TGTGCCAGCAGCCAGAACCAACGGAGGGTGAACACTGAAGCTTTCTTT.

J is TRBJ2-4 and V is TRBV4-3; D gene uncertain. CDR1 and CDR2 from the germline V gene are LGHNA and YSLEER. The CDR3 is 14 residues long. V gave up 4 bases and J gave up 1 base, with 8 bases separating them. CDR3 DNA sequence: TGCGCCAGCAGCCTAGCCGGGGCCAAAAACATTCAGTACTTC. This codes for CASSLAGAKNIQYF.

The chain recombines TRBV19 with TRBJ1-3; no clear D. V was clipped by 7 bases and J by 0 bases, with 10 bases between them. The CDR3 length is 14 residues. CDR1 LNHDA and CDR2 SQIVND come from the germline V gene (reference sequence). CDR3 coding DNA: TGTGCCAGTACCGCGGCCGGCTCTGGAAACACCATATATTTT. It yields the protein CASTAAGSGNTIYF. The full variable domain, rest sourced from reference TRBV19 and TRBJ1-3, is DGGITQSPKYLFRKEGQNVTLSCEQNLNHDAMYWYRQDPGQGLRLIYYSQIVNDFQKGDIAEGYSVSREKKESFPLTVTSAQKNPTAFYLCASTAAGSGNTIYFGEGSWLTVV.